The rows below give T cell receptor beta chains drawn from one sample of a study of PD-1 blockade in classical Hodgkin lymphoma. The table came from immunoSEQ multiplex PCR; TCRdb's copy has only in-frame clones and leaves some out. The data contain over 25,000 clones, about 72% of them seen just once; the ten biggest clones take up about 3.6%. Sample: peripheral blood mononuclear cells (PBMCs), taken before the fourth cycle of nivolumab. The source of these receptors is a human donor with classical Hodgkin lymphoma. Each CDR3 is given with its conserved first and last residue. D genes are given only for firm matches. Not every row has a clone size; where given, it reads once, few, many or a size class.

D gene: .; clone size: .; V gene: TRBV7-2; J gene: TRBJ2-5; CDR3 protein: CASSPGVGETQYF; CDR3 DNA: TGTGCCAGCAGTCCAGGAGTGGGCGAGACCCAGTACTTC
D gene: TRBD2; clone size: .; V gene: TRBV7-2; J gene: TRBJ2-3; CDR3 protein: CASSLGQRGVADTQYF; CDR3 DNA: TGTGCCAGCAGCTTAGGTCAGCGGGGGGTGGCAGATACGCAGTATTTT
D gene: .; clone size: medium-sized; V gene: TRBV6-1; J gene: TRBJ2-7; CDR3 protein: CATAVGPESYEQYF; CDR3 DNA: TGTGCCACCGCGGTGGGGCCCGAATCCTACGAGCAGTACTTC
D gene: TRBD1; clone size: .; V gene: TRBV30; J gene: TRBJ1-6; CDR3 protein: CAWRRGQGNSPLHF; CDR3 DNA: TGTGCCTGGAGAAGGGGACAGGGGAATTCACCCCTCCACTTT
D gene: .; clone size: .; V gene: TRBV30; J gene: TRBJ1-1; CDR3 protein: CAWSGQGRTEAFF; CDR3 DNA: TGTGCCTGGAGTGGGCAGGGGAGGACTGAAGCTTTCTTT
D gene: .; clone size: .; V gene: TRBV6-4; J gene: TRBJ1-5; CDR3 protein: CASRPALSEGNQPQHF; CDR3 DNA: TGTGCCAGCAGACCGGCCCTCAGCGAGGGCAATCAGCCCCAGCATTTT
D gene: TRBD2; clone size: .; V gene: TRBV5-1; J gene: TRBJ2-1; CDR3 protein: CASSLARAGGLYNEQFF; CDR3 DNA: TGCGCCAGCAGCTTGGCCCGGGCGGGGGGACTCTACAATGAGCAGTTCTTC
D gene: TRBD2; clone size: .; V gene: TRBV7-2; J gene: TRBJ2-5; CDR3 protein: CASSLGVSGGQETQYF; CDR3 DNA: TGTGCCAGCAGCTTAGGGGTTAGCGGGGGCCAAGAGACCCAGTACTTC
D gene: .; clone size: few; V gene: TRBV10-3; J gene: TRBJ2-7; CDR3 protein: CAILESLASYEQYF; CDR3 DNA: TGTGCCATCCTGGAAAGCCTCGCATCCTACGAGCAGTACTTC
D gene: .; clone size: .; V gene: TRBV5-1; J gene: TRBJ2-7; CDR3 protein: CASSLVVEGEQYF; CDR3 DNA: TGCGCCAGCAGCTTGGTTGTGGAGGGAGAGCAGTACTTC
D gene: TRBD1; clone size: few; V gene: TRBV18; J gene: TRBJ1-1; CDR3 protein: CASSPMGQGARNTEAFF; CDR3 DNA: TGTGCCAGCTCACCAATGGGGCAGGGGGCGAGAAACACTGAAGCTTTCTTT
D gene: .; clone size: .; V gene: TRBV6-6; J gene: TRBJ2-3; CDR3 protein: CASSYRIGADTQYF; CDR3 DNA: TGTGCCAGCAGCTACAGAATTGGGGCAGATACGCAGTATTTT
D gene: TRBD1; clone size: .; V gene: TRBV5-1; J gene: TRBJ1-2; CDR3 protein: CASRAGGNYGYTF; CDR3 DNA: TGCGCCAGCAGGGCAGGGGGGAACTATGGCTACACCTTC
D gene: .; clone size: .; V gene: TRBV9; J gene: TRBJ1-1; CDR3 protein: CASSVVEGTEAFF; CDR3 DNA: TGTGCCAGCAGCGTAGTAGAGGGGACTGAAGCTTTCTTT
D gene: .; clone size: .; V gene: TRBV29-1; J gene: TRBJ1-1; CDR3 protein: CSVPRGFGTEAFF; CDR3 DNA: TGCAGCGTTCCTAGAGGGTTCGGCACTGAAGCTTTCTTT
D gene: TRBD2; clone size: .; V gene: TRBV29-1; J gene: TRBJ2-7; CDR3 protein: CSAPLAGTENGLAGGPLYEQYF; CDR3 DNA: TGCAGCGCCCCCCTGGCCGGGACAGAAAACGGACTAGCGGGGGGCCCCCTTTACGAGCAGTACTTC
D gene: .; clone size: .; V gene: TRBV6-1; J gene: TRBJ1-1; CDR3 protein: CASSDNRAYTEAFF; CDR3 DNA: TGTGCCAGCAGTGATAACAGGGCTTACACTGAAGCTTTCTTT
D gene: .; clone size: .; V gene: TRBV30; J gene: TRBJ1-1; CDR3 protein: CAWTTGGTRNTEAFF; CDR3 DNA: TGTGCCTGGACCACAGGAGGGACACGTAACACTGAAGCTTTCTTT
D gene: .; clone size: few; V gene: TRBV18; J gene: TRBJ2-7; CDR3 protein: CASSPSSEEQYF; CDR3 DNA: TGTGCCAGCTCACCCTCGAGCGAAGAGCAGTACTTC
D gene: .; clone size: few; V gene: TRBV6-5; J gene: TRBJ1-2; CDR3 protein: CASSYSQYYGYTF; CDR3 DNA: TGTGCCAGCAGTTACTCTCAGTACTATGGCTACACCTTC
D gene: .; clone size: .; V gene: TRBV5-1; J gene: TRBJ1-2; CDR3 protein: CASSFGGEGYTF; CDR3 DNA: TGCGCCAGCAGCTTCGGGGGCGAGGGCTACACCTTC
D gene: .; clone size: once; V gene: TRBV14; J gene: TRBJ1-1; CDR3 protein: CASSPQGNTEAFF; CDR3 DNA: TGTGCCAGCAGCCCTCAGGGGAACACTGAAGCTTTCTTT
D gene: .; clone size: few; V gene: TRBV7-6; J gene: TRBJ1-1; CDR3 protein: CASSLGEGGTEAFF; CDR3 DNA: TGTGCCAGCAGCTTAGGGGAGGGAGGTACTGAAGCTTTCTTT
D gene: .; clone size: .; V gene: TRBV4-2; J gene: TRBJ2-6; CDR3 protein: CASSQDLGIGSLSSGANVLTF; CDR3 DNA: TGTGCCAGCAGCCAAGACCTAGGGATCGGAAGCTTGAGCTCTGGGGCCAACGTCCTGACTTTC
D gene: .; clone size: .; V gene: TRBV4-3; J gene: TRBJ2-1; CDR3 protein: CASSQTEGYYSYNEQFF; CDR3 DNA: TGCGCCAGCAGCCAAACCGAAGGGTACTACTCGTACAATGAGCAGTTCTTC